Below are 20 T cell receptor beta chains sequenced from a single sample in a study of PD-1 blockade in classical Hodgkin lymphoma. The assay was immunoSEQ multiplex PCR, and TCRdb's table has in-frame clones only and misses some. This sample has 15,000 or so clones; roughly 69% occur once, and the top ten carry about 10%. Every patient experienced relapse after autologous stem cell transplantation, and brentuximab vedotin exposure varied. Sequenced material: peripheral blood mononuclear cells (PBMCs), taken at baseline. These receptors came from a human donor with classical Hodgkin lymphoma.

This clone was detected only once. The chain combines TRBV27 with TRBJ2-7, with 7 bases aligning to TRBD1. Losses at the gene ends were 3 bases for V and 3 bases for J; bases not matched to a gene: 2. The length of the CDR3 is 13 residues. Per germline, CDR1 MNHEY and CDR2 SMNVEV (reference sequence). The CDR3 loop is CASSFGQVYEQYF. The DNA for the CDR3 is TGTGCCAGCAGTTTCGGACAGGTCTACGAGCAGTACTTC.

This clone is classed as medium-sized (0.01 to 0.1%). The chain is built from TRBV29-1 and TRBJ1-1; D is perhaps TRBD1 (5 bases). The length of the CDR3 is 11 residues. V was pared by 6 bases and J by 6 bases, with 11 bases between. The germline gives CDR1 SQVTM, CDR2 ANQGSEA. DNA of the CDR3: TGCAGCGTGGGGGGGTACGCTGAAGCTTTCTTT. Translating it yields CSVGGYAEAFF.

J is TRBJ2-7 and V is TRBV7-9; tentatively, D is TRBD2 (7 bases). The CDR3 is 15 residues long. Trimming shortened V by 3 bases and J by 7 bases, and 19 bases separated the two germline ends. Germline values: CDR1 SEHNR, CDR2 FQNEAQ (reference sequence). Here the CDR3 reads CASSLAGHFGREQYF. CDR3 in DNA: TGTGCCAGCAGCTTGGCGGGACACTTCGGGAGGGAGCAGTACTTC.

The chain has TRBV20-1 and TRBJ1-5; no clear D. Deletions cut 6 bases from V and 11 bases from J, with 11 bases between. The germline gives CDR1 DFQATT, CDR2 SNEGSKA (reference sequence). The CDR3 totals 10 residues. The CDR3 protein is CSADRRAQHF. The CDR3 DNA reads as TGCAGTGCCGACCGTAGGGCCCAGCATTTT.

In the case of this clone: This CDR3 is also generated by other DNA sequences in the sample. The chain joins TRBV4-1 to TRBJ1-1; D ambiguous. The germline V and J ends were trimmed by 0 bases and 5 bases, with 10 bases remaining between them. Per germline, CDR1 MGHRA and CDR2 YSYEKL. This CDR3 spans 14 amino acids. The DNA for the CDR3 is TGCGCCAGCAGCCAAGATAGAGAAGGTACTGAAGCTTTCTTT. This encodes CASSQDREGTEAFF.

The gene calls are TRBV28 and TRBJ1-2, with D unresolved. The germline V gene encodes CDR1 MDHEN and CDR2 SYDVKM. This CDR3 has 14 residues. Trimming took off 2 bases at V and 4 bases at J, with 11 bases between the two ends. CDR3: CASSLSRGSYGYTF. In DNA, the CDR3 is TGTGCCAGCAGTTTAAGCCGGGGTAGCTATGGCTACACCTTC.

The chain has TRBV28 and TRBJ1-5; 7 bases are a match to TRBD1. Germline V gene lookup returns CDR1 MDHEN and CDR2 SYDVKM. J lost 6 bases, V lost 6 bases, and 5 bases had no gene match. The CDR3 spans 13 residues. The CDR3 nucleotides read TGTGCCAGCAGAGAGGGGGCTGGTCAGCCCCAGCATTTT. Protein: CASREGAGQPQHF.

This clone has a handful of counts. The rearrangement joins TRBV19 to TRBJ2-2; weak D call: TRBD1 (6 bases). This CDR3 contains 15 residues. Germline values: CDR1 LNHDA, CDR2 SQIVND (reference sequence). The ends were cut back, 5 bases at V and 3 bases at J, with 13 bases in the middle. Here the CDR3 reads CASSLEGQHTGELFF. The DNA of the CDR3 is TGTGCCAGTAGTCTTGAGGGACAACACACCGGGGAGCTGTTTTTT.

The chain uses TRBV28 and TRBJ2-5, with 8 bases that match TRBD1. Germline-derived CDR1 and CDR2 are MDHEN and SYDVKM. This CDR3 has 19 residues. J lost 5 bases, V lost 6 bases, and 23 bases had no gene match. CDR3 nucleotide sequence: TGTGCCAGCAGCCTCGGGTGGACAGGGTTGATGGAATCCGGGGAGACCCAGTACTTC. It codes for CASSLGWTGLMESGETQYF.

The chain is built from TRBV5-4 and TRBJ2-5; D unresolved. Looked up from germline, CDR1 is SGHNT and CDR2 is YYREEE (reference sequence). V lost 2 bases and J lost 1, with 6 bases in between. The CDR3 consists of 13 residues. For the CDR3, the DNA is TGTGCCAGCAGCTTCGGCAGCCAAGAGACCCAGTACTTC. It encodes CASSFGSQETQYF.

This chain links TRBV27 with TRBJ2-7; D possibly corresponds to TRBD1 (6 bases). Per germline, CDR1 MNHEY and CDR2 SMNVEV (reference sequence). V was pared by 5 bases and J by 3 bases, with 11 bases between. The CDR3 sequence is 13 residues long. CDR3 DNA: TGTGCCAGCAGTCTTGGACAGAACTACGAGCAGTACTTC. Protein product: CASSLGQNYEQYF.

The V gene is TRBV5-1, the J gene TRBJ2-1; TRBD1 might be the D (5 bases). Germline CDR1 and CDR2: SGHRS and YFSETQ. Trimming took 1 base from V and 8 from J, leaving 10 bases between them. The CDR3 runs to 13 residues. The CDR3 coding sequence is TGCGCCAGCAGCTTGTCCACAGGTTATGAGCAGTTCTTC. This encodes CASSLSTGYEQFF.

This chain connects TRBV30 to TRBJ1-3; D is uncertain. Between the trimmed V and J ends, which lost 0 bases and 4 bases, there was a span of 4 bases. The CDR3 contains 12 residues. Germline CDR1 and CDR2: GTSNPN and SVGIG (reference sequence). The CDR3 loop reads CAWSVLGNTIYF. The CDR3 DNA follows: TGTGCCTGGAGTGTATTAGGAAACACCATATATTTT.

This chain joins TRBV7-8 and TRBJ2-4, with D perhaps TRBD2 (6 bases). This CDR3 is built from 14 residues. Germline values: CDR1 SGHVS, CDR2 FQNEAQ. Trimming cost V 5 bases and J 8 bases, with 16 bases left between them. The CDR3 nucleotides are TGTGCCAGCAGCAGTCCCCCGACGGGAGACATTCAGTACTTC. Translation gives CASSSPPTGDIQYF.

CDR3 sequence (DNA): TGTGCCAGCAGCTTCCCGACAGGGAACACTGAAGCTTTCTTT. Translated: CASSFPTGNTEAFF. The V gene is TRBV5-6, the J gene TRBJ1-1; tentative D call: TRBD1 (6 bases). The CDR3 runs to 14 residues. Germline loops: CDR1 SGHDT, CDR2 YYEEEE. V was clipped by 2 bases and J by 1 base, with 9 bases between them. Full variable domain (remainder filled in from reference TRBV5-6 and TRBJ1-1): DAGVTQSPTHLIKTRGQQVTLRCSPKSGHDTVSWYQQALGQGPQFIFQYYEEEERQRGNFPDRFSGHQFPNYSSELNVNALLLGDSALYLCASSFPTGNTEAFFGQGTRLTVV.

The gene calls are TRBV6-5 and TRBJ1-3; D gene unclear. CDR3 length: 15 residues. The germline CDR1 and CDR2 sequences are MNHEY and SVGAGI. V lost 6 bases and J 0 bases, leaving 12 bases between the germline ends. This CDR3 is CASRYLDLSGNTIYF. The CDR3 DNA reads as TGTGCCAGCAGATACCTCGATCTCTCTGGAAACACCATATATTTT.

The CDR3 sequence is CASSQGVRMNTEAFF. DNA for the CDR3: TGTGCCAGCAGCCAAGGTGTCAGGATGAACACTGAAGCTTTCTTT. The chain uses TRBV4-2 and TRBJ1-1; no definite D call. The CDR3 sequence is 15 residues long. Germline assignment: CDR1 LGHNA and CDR2 YNFKEQ. The germline V and J ends were trimmed by 1 base and 0 bases, with 9 bases remaining between them.

This clone showed up just a few times. The chain employs TRBV7-2 and TRBJ1-2; D might be TRBD1 (5 bases). CDR1 and CDR2 from the germline V gene are SGHTA and FQGNSA. CDR3 size: 16 residues. V was pared by 2 bases and J by 7 bases, with 20 bases between. CDR3 in amino acids: CASSLSDQEAGGGYTF. The DNA of the CDR3 is TGTGCCAGCAGCTTAAGCGACCAGGAGGCCGGGGGTGGCTACACCTTC.

The rearrangement uses TRBV27 and TRBJ2-5; TRBD2 matches 7 bases. The CDR3 runs to 15 residues. V gave up 6 bases and J gave up 5 bases; unmatched junction bases: 12. CDR1 is MNHEY and CDR2 is SMNVEV in the germline V gene (reference sequence). The CDR3 is CASSPLGGSGETQYF. CDR3 bases: TGTGCCAGCAGCCCTTTGGGCGGGAGTGGGGAGACCCAGTACTTC.

The genes are TRBV10-3 and TRBJ2-3, with D perhaps given as TRBD1 or TRBD2 (5 bases each). V was shortened by 2 bases and J by 7 bases, with 16 bases between the two germline ends. This CDR3 region has 15 residues. Germline V gene lookup returns CDR1 ENHRY and CDR2 SYGVKD. This chain's CDR3 is CAISEPGPDPHTQYF. In DNA, the CDR3 is TGTGCCATCAGTGAGCCGGGACCGGACCCTCATACGCAGTATTTT.